The rows below give T cell receptor beta chains drawn from one sample of a study of beta chain features in type 1 diabetes. TCRdb keeps only in-frame clones here, not all; method: immunoSEQ multiplex PCR. The sample has nearly 700,000 clones; about an eighth are singletons. Sequenced material: naive CD4+ T cells from blood. The receptors come from a man younger than 30 with type 1 diabetes. The CDR3 runs from the conserved cysteine through the conserved F or W.

V	J	length	CDR3
TRBV25-1	TRBJ1-4	14	CASSEDSTNEKLFF
TRBV28	TRBJ2-7	14	CASSLQGPTYEQYF
TRBV15	TRBJ2-5	14	CATSRDPTEETQYF
TRBV4-1	TRBJ1-3	15	CASSSGQGEWNTIYF
TRBV4-1	TRBJ1-5	16	CASSPFRGGEGQPQHF
TRBV27	TRBJ2-3	17	CASSLAGTSGVTDTQYF
TRBV23-1	TRBJ1-4	14	CASRKQGTNEKLFF
TRBV18	TRBJ1-1	14	CASSPGLGDTEAFF
TRBV5-4	TRBJ1-2	13	CASSFDGDYGYTF
TRBV7-3	TRBJ2-3	14	CASSQGPGTDTQYF
TRBV6-1	TRBJ2-1	11	CASTENNEQFF
TRBV7-6	TRBJ2-1	17	CASSLVGRASSYNEQFF
TRBV7-2	TRBJ1-6	14	CASSLPTEHSPLHF